Below, one T cell receptor beta chain is given with its context. Its antigen is currently unknown. PBMCs were isolated at a quantity of at least 6 million per sample. Combining a sample-barcoded 5' primer with a J-beta primer mix, a second PCR ran for roughly 7 to 11 cycles. TCRdb passed the 5' RACE reads through MiXCR, listing each CDR3 protein once. In the table there are roughly 800,000 distinct CDR3 sequences, 58% of which are singletons. This CDR3 comprises 15 residues. Germline CDR1 is SEHNR and CDR2 is FQNEAQ (reference sequence). V lost 5 bases and J lost 4, with 18 bases in between. This record belongs to a study of blood T cells in healthy people across ages. Study-wide findings and caveats: Unknown CMV status may confound age-related changes in expanded clones.

The sequencing sample was made of blood. This TCR derives from a man in his thirties or forties in good health. The chain recombines TRBV7-9 with TRBJ2-7, with D perhaps matching TRBD1 or TRBD2 (5 bases each). The DNA for the CDR3 is TGTGCCAGCAGCCCTCCGGGACCCATCTCTTACGAGCAGTACTTC. Its translation: CASSPPGPISYEQYF.